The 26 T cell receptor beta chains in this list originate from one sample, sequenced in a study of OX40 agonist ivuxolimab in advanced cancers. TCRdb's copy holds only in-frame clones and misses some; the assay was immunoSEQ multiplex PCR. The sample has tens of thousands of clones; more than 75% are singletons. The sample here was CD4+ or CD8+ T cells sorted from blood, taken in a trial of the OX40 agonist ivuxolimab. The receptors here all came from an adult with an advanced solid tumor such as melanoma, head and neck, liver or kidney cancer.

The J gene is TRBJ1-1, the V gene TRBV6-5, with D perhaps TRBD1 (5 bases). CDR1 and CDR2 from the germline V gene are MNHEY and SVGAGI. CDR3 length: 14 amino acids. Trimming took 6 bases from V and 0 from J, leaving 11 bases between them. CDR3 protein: CASSRDGMNTEAFF. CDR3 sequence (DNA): TGTGCCAGCAGCCGGGACGGAATGAACACTGAAGCTTTCTTT.

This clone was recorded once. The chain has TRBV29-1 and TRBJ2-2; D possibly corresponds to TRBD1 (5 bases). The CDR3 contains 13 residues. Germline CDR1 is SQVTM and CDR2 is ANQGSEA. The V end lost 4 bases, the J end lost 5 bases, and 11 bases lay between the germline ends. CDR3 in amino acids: CSVAREGTGELFF. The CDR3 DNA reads TGCAGCGTTGCCAGGGAAGGGACCGGGGAGCTGTTTTTT.

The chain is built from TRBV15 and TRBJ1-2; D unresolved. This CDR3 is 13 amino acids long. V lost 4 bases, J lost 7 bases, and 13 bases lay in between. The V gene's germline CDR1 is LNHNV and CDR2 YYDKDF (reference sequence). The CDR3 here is CATSMIKLSGYTF. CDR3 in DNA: TGTGCCACCAGCATGATTAAGCTTTCTGGCTACACCTTC.

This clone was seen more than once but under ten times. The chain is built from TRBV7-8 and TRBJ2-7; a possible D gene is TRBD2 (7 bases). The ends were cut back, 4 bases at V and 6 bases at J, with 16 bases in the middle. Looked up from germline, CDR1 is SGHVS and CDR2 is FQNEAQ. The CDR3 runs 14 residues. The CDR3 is CASSSGAGAGEQYF. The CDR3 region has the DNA TGTGCCAGCAGCTCAGGGGCGGGAGCGGGCGAGCAGTACTTC.

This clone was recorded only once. In DNA, the CDR3 is TGTGCCAGCAGCTTAACCGGGCAGGTTGGGGAGCAGTACTTC. Protein: CASSLTGQVGEQYF. The chain employs TRBV7-2 and TRBJ2-5, with a weak D call TRBD2 (5 bases). The CDR3 extends over 14 amino acids. Trimming took off 2 bases at V and 11 bases at J, with 18 bases between the two ends. CDR1 SGHTA and CDR2 FQGNSA come from the germline V gene.

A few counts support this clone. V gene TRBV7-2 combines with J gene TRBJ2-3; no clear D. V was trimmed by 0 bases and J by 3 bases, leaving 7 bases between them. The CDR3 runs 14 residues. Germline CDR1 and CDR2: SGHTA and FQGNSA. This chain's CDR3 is CASSLALRTDTQYF. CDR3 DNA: TGTGCCAGCAGCTTAGCCCTAAGAACAGATACGCAGTATTTT.

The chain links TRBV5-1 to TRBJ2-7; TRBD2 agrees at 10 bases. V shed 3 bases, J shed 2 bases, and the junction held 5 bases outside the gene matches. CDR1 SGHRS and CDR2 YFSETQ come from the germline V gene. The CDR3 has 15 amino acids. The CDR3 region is CASSSGSGRAYEQYF. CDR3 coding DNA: TGCGCCAGCAGCTCCGGAAGCGGGAGGGCCTACGAGCAGTACTTC. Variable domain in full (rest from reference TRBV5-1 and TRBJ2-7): KAGVTQTPRYLIKTRGQQVTLSCSPISGHRSVSWYQQTPGQGLQFLFEYFSETQRNKGNFPGRFSGRQFSNSRSEMNVSTLELGDSALYLCASSSGSGRAYEQYFGPGTRLTVT.

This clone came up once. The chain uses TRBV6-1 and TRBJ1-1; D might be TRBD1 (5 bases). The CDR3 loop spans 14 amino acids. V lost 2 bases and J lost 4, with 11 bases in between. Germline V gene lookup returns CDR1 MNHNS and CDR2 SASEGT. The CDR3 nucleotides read TGTGCCAGCAGTGAATCCTGGGGCGGCACTGAAGCTTTCTTT. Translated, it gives CASSESWGGTEAFF.

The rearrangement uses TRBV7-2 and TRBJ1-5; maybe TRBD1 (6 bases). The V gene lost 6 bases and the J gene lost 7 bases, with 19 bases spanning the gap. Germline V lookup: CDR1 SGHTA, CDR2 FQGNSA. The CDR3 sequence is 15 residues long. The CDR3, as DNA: TGTGCCAGCAGTTTACAGGGTACAGGGCGGCAGCCCCAGCATTTT. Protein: CASSLQGTGRQPQHF.

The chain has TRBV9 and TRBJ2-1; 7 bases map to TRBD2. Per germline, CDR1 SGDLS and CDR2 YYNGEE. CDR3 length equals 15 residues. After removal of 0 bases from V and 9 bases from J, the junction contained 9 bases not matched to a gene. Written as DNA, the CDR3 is TGTGCCAGCAGCGTAGCCGGGCAGGGAGGGACTGAGCAGTTCTTC. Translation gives CASSVAGQGGTEQFF.

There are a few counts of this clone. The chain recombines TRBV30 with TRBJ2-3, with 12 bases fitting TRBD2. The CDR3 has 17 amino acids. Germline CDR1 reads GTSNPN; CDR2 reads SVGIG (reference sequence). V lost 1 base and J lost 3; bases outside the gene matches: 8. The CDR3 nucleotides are TGTGCCTGGAGTGAGGGATTACTAGCGGGAGGAACAGATACGCAGTATTTT. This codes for CAWSEGLLAGGTDTQYF.

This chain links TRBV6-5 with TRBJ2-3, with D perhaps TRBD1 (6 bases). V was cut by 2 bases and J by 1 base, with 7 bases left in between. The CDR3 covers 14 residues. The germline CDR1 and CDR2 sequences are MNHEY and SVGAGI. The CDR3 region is CASSYGGGTDTQYF. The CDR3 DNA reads TGTGCCAGCAGTTACGGGGGCGGCACAGATACGCAGTATTTT.

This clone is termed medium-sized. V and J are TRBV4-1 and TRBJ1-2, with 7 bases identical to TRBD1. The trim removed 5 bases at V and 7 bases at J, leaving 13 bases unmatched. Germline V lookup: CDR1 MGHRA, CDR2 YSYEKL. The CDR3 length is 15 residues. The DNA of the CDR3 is TGCGCCAGCAGCACCCCGACAGGGAGGGAGCGTGGCTACACCTTC. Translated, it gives CASSTPTGRERGYTF.

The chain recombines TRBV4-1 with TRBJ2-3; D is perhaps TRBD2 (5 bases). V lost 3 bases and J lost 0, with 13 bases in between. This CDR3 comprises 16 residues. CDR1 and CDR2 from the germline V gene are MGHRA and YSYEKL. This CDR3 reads CASSHQWLASTDTQYF. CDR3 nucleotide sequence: TGCGCCAGCAGCCACCAGTGGCTAGCAAGCACAGATACGCAGTATTTT.

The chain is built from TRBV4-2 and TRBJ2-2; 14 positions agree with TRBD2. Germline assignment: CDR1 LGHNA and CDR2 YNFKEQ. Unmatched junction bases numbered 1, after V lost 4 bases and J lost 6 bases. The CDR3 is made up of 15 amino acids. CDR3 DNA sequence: TGTGCCAGCAGCCCGACTAGCGGGGGGGCCGGGGAGCTGTTTTTT. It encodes CASSPTSGGAGELFF.

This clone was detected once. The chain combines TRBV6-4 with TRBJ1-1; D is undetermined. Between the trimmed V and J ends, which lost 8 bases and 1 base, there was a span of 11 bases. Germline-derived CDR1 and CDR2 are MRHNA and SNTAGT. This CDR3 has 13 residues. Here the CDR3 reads CASRIGPNTEAFF. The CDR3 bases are TGTGCCAGCCGGATTGGGCCGAACACTGAAGCTTTCTTT.

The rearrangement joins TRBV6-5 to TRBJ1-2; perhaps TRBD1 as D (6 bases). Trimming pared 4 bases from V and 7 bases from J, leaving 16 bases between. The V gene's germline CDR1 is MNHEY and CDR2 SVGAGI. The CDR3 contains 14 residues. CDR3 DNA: TGTGCCAGCAGTTGGGGAGGGGGGGCAGGTGGCTACACCTTC. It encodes CASSWGGGAGGYTF.

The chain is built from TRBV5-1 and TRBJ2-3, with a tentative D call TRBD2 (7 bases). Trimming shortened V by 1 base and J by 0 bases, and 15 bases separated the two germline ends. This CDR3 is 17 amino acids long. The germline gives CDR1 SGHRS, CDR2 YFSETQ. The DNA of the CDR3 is TGCGCCAGCAGCTTGAGGGGGGGACGACTTAGCACAGATACGCAGTATTTT. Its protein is CASSLRGGRLSTDTQYF.

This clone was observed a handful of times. The CDR3 DNA reads TGCAGCGTTGAACGTGGACGAACCACTGAAGCTTTCTTT. It codes for CSVERGRTTEAFF. This sequence joins TRBV29-1 and TRBJ1-1, with unresolved D. V lost 2 bases to trimming and J lost 4 bases, with 11 bases between them. CDR1 and CDR2 from the germline V gene are SQVTM and ANQGSEA. The CDR3 is 13 residues long.

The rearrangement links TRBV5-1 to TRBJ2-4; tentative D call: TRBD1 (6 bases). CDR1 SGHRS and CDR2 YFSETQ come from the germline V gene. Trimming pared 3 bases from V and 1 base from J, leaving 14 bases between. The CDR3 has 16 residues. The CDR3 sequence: CASSSQGLGAKNIQYF. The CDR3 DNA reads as TGCGCCAGCAGCTCACAGGGCCTTGGGGCCAAAAACATTCAGTACTTC. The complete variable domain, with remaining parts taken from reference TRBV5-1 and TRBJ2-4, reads KAGVTQTPRYLIKTRGQQVTLSCSPISGHRSVSWYQQTPGQGLQFLFEYFSETQRNKGNFPGRFSGRQFSNSRSEMNVSTLELGDSALYLCASSSQGLGAKNIQYFGAGTRLSVL.

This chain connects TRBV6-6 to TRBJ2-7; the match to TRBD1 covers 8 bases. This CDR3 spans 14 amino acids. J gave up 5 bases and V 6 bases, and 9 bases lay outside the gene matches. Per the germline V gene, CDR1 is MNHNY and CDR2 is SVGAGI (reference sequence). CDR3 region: CASRLTGEVHEQYF. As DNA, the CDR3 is TGTGCCAGCAGATTGACAGGGGAAGTCCACGAGCAGTACTTC.

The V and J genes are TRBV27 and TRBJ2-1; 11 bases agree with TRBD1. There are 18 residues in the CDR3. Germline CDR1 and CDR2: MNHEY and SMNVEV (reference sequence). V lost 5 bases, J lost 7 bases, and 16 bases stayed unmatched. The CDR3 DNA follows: TGTGCCAGCAGTCCCCGGGGGGGAGGGACAGGGGGTGCAAATGAGCAGTTCTTC. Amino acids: CASSPRGGGTGGANEQFF.

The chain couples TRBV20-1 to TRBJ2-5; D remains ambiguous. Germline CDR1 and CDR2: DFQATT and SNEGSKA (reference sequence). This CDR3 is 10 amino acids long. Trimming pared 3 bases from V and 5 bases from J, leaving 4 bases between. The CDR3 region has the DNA TGCAGTGCTAGTCTCGAGACCCAGTACTTC. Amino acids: CSASLETQYF.

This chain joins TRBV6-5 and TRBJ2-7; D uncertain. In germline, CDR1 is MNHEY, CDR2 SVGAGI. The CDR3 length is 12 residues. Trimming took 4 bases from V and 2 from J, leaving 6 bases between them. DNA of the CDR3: TGTGCCAGCAGTTTCATCCCCTACGAGCAGTACTTC. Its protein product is CASSFIPYEQYF.

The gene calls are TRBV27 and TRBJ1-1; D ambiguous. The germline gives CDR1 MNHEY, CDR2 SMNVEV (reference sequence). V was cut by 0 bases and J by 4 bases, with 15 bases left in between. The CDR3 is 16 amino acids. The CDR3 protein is CASSLSQYFSTTEAFF. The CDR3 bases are TGTGCCAGCAGTTTATCCCAATATTTCTCAACCACTGAAGCTTTCTTT.

CDR3 sequence (DNA): TGTGCCAGTAGTATGTCGACTGGGGCCAACGTCCTGACTTTC. Amino acids: CASSMSTGANVLTF. The chain combines TRBV19 with TRBJ2-6; D is undetermined. The CDR3 loop spans 14 amino acids. The germline gives CDR1 LNHDA, CDR2 SQIVND (reference sequence). The ends were cut back, 3 bases at V and 2 bases at J, with 5 bases in the middle.